Following are 2 T cell receptor beta chains from one sample sequenced in a study of OX40 agonist ivuxolimab in advanced cancers. TCRdb's table, derived via immunoSEQ multiplex PCR, lists solely in-frame clones and lacks some. Of tens of thousands of clones listed, approximately 79% are singletons. The source was CD4+ or CD8+ T cells sorted from blood, collected in a trial of the OX40 agonist ivuxolimab. The receptors stem from an adult with an advanced solid tumor such as melanoma, head and neck, liver or kidney cancer.

The chain combines TRBV6-1 with TRBJ2-7; D is undetermined. The CDR3 has 14 amino acids. Trimming shortened V by 1 base and J by 0 bases, and 7 bases separated the two germline ends. Germline V gene data show CDR1 as MNHNS and CDR2 as SASEGT. The CDR3 loop reads CASSEGPSSYEQYF. Here the CDR3 DNA reads TGTGCCAGCAGTGAAGGCCCGAGCTCCTACGAGCAGTACTTC.

J is TRBJ2-1 and V is TRBV7-3; 14 bases line up with TRBD2. The trim removed 5 bases at V and 9 bases at J, leaving 6 bases unmatched. The CDR3 runs to 15 residues. Germline V lookup: CDR1 SGHTA, CDR2 FQGTGA. CDR3 DNA sequence: TGTGCCAGCAGCCCGACTAGCGGGGGGGCGCGTGAGCAGTTCTTC. The encoded protein is CASSPTSGGAREQFF.